This T cell receptor beta chain comes out of a study of T cells after posttransplantation cyclophosphamide. Findings and limits, study-wide: After PTCy, TRB diversity resembled that of CNI/methotrexate controls. Later blood repertoires were often dominated by clones from the donor CD8+ memory compartment. TRB overlap between skin or GI tissue T cells and blood was limited.

Some clones are missing from TCRdb's copy, which holds only in-frame ones; the method was immunoSEQ multiplex PCR. The table records tens of thousands of clones, 95% to 98% of them present only once. From germline, CDR1 is SNHLY and CDR2 FYNNEI. The CDR3 is 14 amino acids. The V gene lost 1 base and the J gene lost 7 bases, with 10 bases spanning the gap. The naive gate required viable CD3+CD4+ or CD3+CD8+ cells with CCR7+CD45RA+CD45RO-CD95-CD27+CD28+ phenotype. Peripheral blood was collected from the related graft donor on the marrow donation day. This clone was counted once. Its antigen remains unidentified.

The sequence was collected from a man between 35 and 55 years old in good health, CMV-negative, and a related stem cell transplant donor. The gene calls are TRBV2 and TRBJ1-4; a weak D match, TRBD1 (5 bases). Sequenced sample: naive CD4+ T cells sorted from PBMCs. This CDR3 is CASSEEGSGEKLFF. In nucleotides, the CDR3 is TGTGCCAGCAGTGAAGAGGGGTCGGGTGAAAAACTGTTTTTT.